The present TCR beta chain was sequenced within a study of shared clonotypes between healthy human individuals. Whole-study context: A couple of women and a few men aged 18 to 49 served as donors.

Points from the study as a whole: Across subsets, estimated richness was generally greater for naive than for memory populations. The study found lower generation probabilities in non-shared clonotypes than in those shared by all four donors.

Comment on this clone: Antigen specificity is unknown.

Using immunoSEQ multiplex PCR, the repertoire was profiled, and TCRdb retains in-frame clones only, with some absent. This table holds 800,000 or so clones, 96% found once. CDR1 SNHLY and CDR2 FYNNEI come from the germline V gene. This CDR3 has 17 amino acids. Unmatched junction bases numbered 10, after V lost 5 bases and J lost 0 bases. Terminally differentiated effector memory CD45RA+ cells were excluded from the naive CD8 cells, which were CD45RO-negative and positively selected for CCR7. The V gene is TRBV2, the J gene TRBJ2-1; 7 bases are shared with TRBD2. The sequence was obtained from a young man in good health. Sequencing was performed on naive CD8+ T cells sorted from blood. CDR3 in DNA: TGTGCCAGCAGTCGCGAAGTGGGGGGGAGCTCCTACAATGAGCAGTTCTTC. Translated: CASSREVGGSSYNEQFF.